This T cell receptor (beta chain) originates from a study of shared clonotypes between healthy human individuals. In the study overall: Donors had three CD4 naive, three CD4 memory, two CD8 naive and one CD8 memory plate apiece. General study findings and limits: Shared clonotypes across all four donors exceeded non-shared ones in generation probability. Apart from blood, nothing was sampled; tissue repertoires likely differ.

J gave up 4 bases and V 1 base, and 7 bases lay outside the gene matches. The V gene's germline CDR1 is GTSNPN and CDR2 SVGIG (reference sequence). CDR3 size: 16 residues. In the original analysis: ImmunoSEQ sequences covered only the junction and lacked quality scores; filtering therefore differed. Produced via immunoSEQ multiplex PCR; TCRdb's table is partial and in-frame only. V, J and clone size derive from that table, while D and trimming were established from the DNA sequence. Here the sample spans over 1.5 million clones, approximately 98% being singletons. In the case of this clone: Its antigen is unidentified.

Input material: naive CD4+ T cells sorted from blood. The subset: CD45RA+ positively selected. This TCR derives from a man between 25 and 39 years old in good health. The chain employs TRBV30 and TRBJ2-2; 9 nucleotides match TRBD1. CDR3 bases: TGTGCCTGGAGTGCCCCCGGGACAGGGCTCACCGGGGAGCTGTTTTTT. Protein sequence: CAWSAPGTGLTGELFF.